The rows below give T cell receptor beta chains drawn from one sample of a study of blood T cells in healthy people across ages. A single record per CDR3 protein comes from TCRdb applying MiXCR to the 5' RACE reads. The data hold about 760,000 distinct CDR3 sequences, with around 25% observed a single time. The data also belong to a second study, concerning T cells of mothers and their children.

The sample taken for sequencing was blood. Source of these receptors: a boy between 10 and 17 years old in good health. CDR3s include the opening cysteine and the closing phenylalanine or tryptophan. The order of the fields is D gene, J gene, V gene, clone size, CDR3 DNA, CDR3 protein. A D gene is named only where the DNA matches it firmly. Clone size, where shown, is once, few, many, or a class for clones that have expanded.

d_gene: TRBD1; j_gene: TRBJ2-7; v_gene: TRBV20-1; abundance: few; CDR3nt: TGCAGTGCCAGTCCCGGGACAGGTTTCTACGAGCAGTACTTC; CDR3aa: CSASPGTGFYEQYF
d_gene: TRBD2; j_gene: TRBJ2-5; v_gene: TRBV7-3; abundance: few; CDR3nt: TGTGCCAGCAGCTCCTCGGGGGGGACTAGCGGGCAGCAAGAGACCCAGTACTTC; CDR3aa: CASSSSGGTSGQQETQYF
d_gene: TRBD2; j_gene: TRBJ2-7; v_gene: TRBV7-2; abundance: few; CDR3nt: TGTGCCAGCAGCTTCCGTAGCGGGAACGCCTACGAGCAGTACTTC; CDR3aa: CASSFRSGNAYEQYF
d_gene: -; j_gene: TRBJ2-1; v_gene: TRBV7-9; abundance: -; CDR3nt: TGTGCCAGCAGCTCCCGGGACACCGTTTACAATGAGCAGTTCTTC; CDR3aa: CASSSRDTVYNEQFF
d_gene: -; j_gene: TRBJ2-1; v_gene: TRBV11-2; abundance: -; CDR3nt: TGTGCCAGCAGCTTAGTTGGCGCGGGAAAAGGGGAGCAGTTCTTC; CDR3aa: CASSLVGAGKGEQFF
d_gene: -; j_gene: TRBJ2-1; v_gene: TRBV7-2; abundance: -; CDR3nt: TGTGCCAGCAGCTTCGGAACACCCTACAATGAGCAGTTCTTC; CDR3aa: CASSFGTPYNEQFF
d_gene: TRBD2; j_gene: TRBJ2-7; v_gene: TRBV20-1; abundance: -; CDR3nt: TGCAGTGCTAGACACGGACTAGAGTCCCCCTACGAGCAGTACTTC; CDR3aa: CSARHGLESPYEQYF
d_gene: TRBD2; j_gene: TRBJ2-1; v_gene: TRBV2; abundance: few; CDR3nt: TGTGCCAGCAGGACTAGCGGAAACTTCAATGAGCAGTTCTTC; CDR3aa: CASRTSGNFNEQFF
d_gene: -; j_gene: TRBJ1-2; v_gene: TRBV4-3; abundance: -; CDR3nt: TGCGCCAGCAGCCAAGATAGGGGCGACACATTCTATGGCTACACCTTC; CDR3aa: CASSQDRGDTFYGYTF
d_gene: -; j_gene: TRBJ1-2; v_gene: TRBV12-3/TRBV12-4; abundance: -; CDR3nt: TGTGCCAGCAGTCCACCGTACAGGGCTTACTATGGCTACACCTTC; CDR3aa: CASSPPYRAYYGYTF
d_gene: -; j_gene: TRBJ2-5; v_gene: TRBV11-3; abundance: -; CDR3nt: TGTGCCAGCAGCGGGAGGCTACAGGGCCCCGGAGAGACCCAGTACTTC; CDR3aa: CASSGRLQGPGETQYF
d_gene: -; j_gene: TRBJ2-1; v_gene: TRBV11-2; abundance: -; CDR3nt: TGTGCCAGCAGCGTCGGGACTCTATACAATGAGCAGTTCTTC; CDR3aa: CASSVGTLYNEQFF
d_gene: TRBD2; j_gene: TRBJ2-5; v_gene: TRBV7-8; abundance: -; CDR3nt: TGTGCCAGCAGCTTGGGGACCATGGGACTAGCGGGAGAGACCCAGTACTTC; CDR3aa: CASSLGTMGLAGETQYF
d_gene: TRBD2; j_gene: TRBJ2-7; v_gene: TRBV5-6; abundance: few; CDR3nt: TGTGCCAGCAGCTGGGGACTAGACGGTCTCTACGAGCAGTACTTC; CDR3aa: CASSWGLDGLYEQYF
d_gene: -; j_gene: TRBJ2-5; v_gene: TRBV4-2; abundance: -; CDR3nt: TGTGCCAGCAGCCACCCAGGCTTCCAAGAGACCCAGTACTTC; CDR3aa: CASSHPGFQETQYF
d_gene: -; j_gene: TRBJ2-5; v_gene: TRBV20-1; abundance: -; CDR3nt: TGCAGTGCTAGTGCATGGGAGGAGACCCAGTACTTC; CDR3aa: CSASAWEETQYF
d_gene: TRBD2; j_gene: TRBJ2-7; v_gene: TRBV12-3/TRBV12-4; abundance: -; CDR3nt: TGTGCCAGCAGTTCCGGACTAGCGCTCTCCTACGAGCAGTACTTC; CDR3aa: CASSSGLALSYEQYF
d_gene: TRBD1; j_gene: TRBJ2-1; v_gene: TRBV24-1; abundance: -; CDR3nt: TGTGCCACCGGGTCAGGGGGCTCCTACAATGAGCAGTTCTTC; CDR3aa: CATGSGGSYNEQFF
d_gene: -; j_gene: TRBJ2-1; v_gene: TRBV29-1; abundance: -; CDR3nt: TGCAGCGTATGTCCATCGGACCACCGCTCGGATGAGCAGTTCTTC; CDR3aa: CSVCPSDHRSDEQFF
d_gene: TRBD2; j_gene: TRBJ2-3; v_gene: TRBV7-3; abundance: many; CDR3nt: TGTGCCAGCAGCTTTGCGGGAGGCACAGATACGCAGTATTTT; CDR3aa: CASSFAGGTDTQYF
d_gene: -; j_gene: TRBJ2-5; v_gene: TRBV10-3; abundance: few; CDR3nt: TGTGCCATCAGTGAGTACGACCAAGAGACCCAGTACTTC; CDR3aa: CAISEYDQETQYF
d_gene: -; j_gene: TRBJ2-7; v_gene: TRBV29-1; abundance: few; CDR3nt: TGCAGCGTTCGGACCGGGGCCGGACCAAATTACGAGCAGTACTTC; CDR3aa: CSVRTGAGPNYEQYF
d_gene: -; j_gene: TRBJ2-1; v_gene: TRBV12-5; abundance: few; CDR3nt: TGTGCTAGTGGGACCAGGGGATCCTACAATGAGCAGTTCTTC; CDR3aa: CASGTRGSYNEQFF
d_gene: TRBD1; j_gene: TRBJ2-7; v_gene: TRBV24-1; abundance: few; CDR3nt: TGTGCCACCAGTGATCCTGACAGGGCGGGTTCCTACGAGCAGTACTTC; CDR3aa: CATSDPDRAGSYEQYF